These 31 T cell receptor beta chains share one sample of origin, sequenced in a study of blood T cell repertoires in COVID-19. Some clones are missing from TCRdb's copy, which holds only in-frame ones; the method was immunoSEQ multiplex PCR. The table lists about 91,000 clones, 60% to 85% of them singletons. Sequencing was performed on peripheral blood. All receptors derive from a woman aged 80 or over with acute or convalescent COVID-19.

The V and J genes are TRBV10-3 and TRBJ2-1; 7 nucleotides align to TRBD2. V lost 2 bases and J lost 3; bases outside the gene matches: 7. This CDR3 has 16 amino acids. Germline CDR1 reads ENHRY; CDR2 reads SYGVKD. In nucleotides, the CDR3 is TGTGCCATCAGTGAGCCCTCAGAGCGGGACTACAATGAGCAGTTCTTC. This gives the protein CAISEPSERDYNEQFF.

The chain carries TRBV14 and TRBJ2-1, with 8 bases aligning to TRBD2. Unmatched junction bases numbered 16, after V lost 5 bases and J lost 4 bases. Germline V gives CDR1 SGHDN, CDR2 FVKESK. This CDR3 spans 18 amino acids. Here the CDR3 reads CASSKPLTGTSGYNEQFF. The CDR3 nucleotides read TGTGCCAGCAGCAAACCGTTGACAGGTACTAGCGGTTACAATGAGCAGTTCTTC.

The V gene is TRBV6-6, the J gene TRBJ1-2; maybe TRBD1 (5 bases). V was pared by 8 bases and J by 7 bases, with 14 bases between. The CDR3 consists of 12 residues. Germline lookup yields CDR1 MNHNY and CDR2 SVGAGI (reference sequence). DNA for the CDR3: TGTGCCAGCGGGACGGGAGGGGTTGGCTACACCTTC. As protein: CASGTGGVGYTF.

This rearrangement joins TRBV28 to TRBJ2-3, with 12 positions matching TRBD1. Unmatched junction bases numbered 7, after V lost 4 bases and J lost 5 bases. From germline, CDR1 is MDHEN and CDR2 SYDVKM. There are 16 residues in the CDR3. The CDR3 sequence: CASSSGTGGRGDTQYF. Written as DNA, the CDR3 is TGTGCCAGCAGTTCGGGGACAGGGGGCCGGGGAGATACGCAGTATTTT.

The V gene is TRBV18, the J gene TRBJ2-7; D perhaps matches TRBD2 (6 bases). Germline values: CDR1 KGHSH, CDR2 LQKENI. V lost 3 bases and J 2 bases, leaving 17 bases between the germline ends. The CDR3 totals 16 residues. The DNA for the CDR3 is TGTGCCAGCTCACCCGCGGAGGGTTGGGTGACCTACGAGCAGTACTTC. It encodes CASSPAEGWVTYEQYF.

V is TRBV7-2 and J is TRBJ1-2; TRBD1 might be the D (6 bases). Germline loops: CDR1 SGHTA, CDR2 FQGNSA. V was cut by 1 base and J by 8 bases, with 11 bases left in between. This CDR3 region has 13 residues. The CDR3 DNA reads as TGTGCCAGCAGCTTAGAGCACAGGGAAGGCTACACCTTC. It yields the protein CASSLEHREGYTF.

The V gene is TRBV14, the J gene TRBJ2-1, with a possible D match to TRBD2 (6 bases). CDR3 length equals 17 residues. Germline V gene data show CDR1 as SGHDN and CDR2 as FVKESK. V lost 3 bases and J 5 bases, leaving 20 bases between the germline ends. The CDR3 sequence is CASSQDMTVGLNNEQFF. CDR3 in DNA: TGTGCCAGCAGCCAGGATATGACTGTTGGACTAAACAATGAGCAGTTCTTC.

The V gene is TRBV20-1, the J gene TRBJ2-3, with no clear D. Germline CDR1 reads DFQATT; CDR2 reads SNEGSKA (reference sequence). The germline V and J ends were trimmed by 6 bases and 3 bases, with 4 bases remaining between them. The CDR3 spans 10 residues. The CDR3 coding sequence is TGCAGTGCCAAAACAGATACGCAGTATTTT. As protein: CSAKTDTQYF.

The V and J genes are TRBV15 and TRBJ1-5; 9 nucleotides line up with TRBD1. The CDR3 runs 17 residues. V gave up 0 bases and J gave up 6 bases; unmatched junction bases: 9. Germline CDR1 is LNHNV and CDR2 is YYDKDF (reference sequence). This CDR3 reads CATSRDLGTGRGQPQHF. The DNA for the CDR3 is TGTGCCACCAGCAGAGATCTGGGGACAGGGCGGGGTCAGCCCCAGCATTTT.

This clone was observed a handful of times. CDR3 sequence (DNA): TGTGCCAGTTCACCCGGGCAGGGGGCGAGCGAGCAGTACTTC. Its translation is CASSPGQGASEQYF. The rearrangement uses TRBV19 and TRBJ2-7, with TRBD1 matching 8 bases. V dropped 8 bases and J dropped 6; count of bases not matched to a gene: 12. Germline CDR1 LNHDA, CDR2 SQIVND (reference sequence). The CDR3 extends over 14 amino acids.

This clone showed up just a few times. The rearrangement uses TRBV7-2 and TRBJ1-3; no clear D. V lost 8 bases and J 2 bases, leaving 10 bases between the germline ends. Germline CDR1 SGHTA, CDR2 FQGNSA. The length of the CDR3 is 13 residues. CDR3 nucleotides: TGTGCCAGCCGTGGAGGGACTGGAAACACCATATATTTT. Translating it yields CASRGGTGNTIYF.

The count of this clone is one. The rearrangement joins TRBV11-2 to TRBJ1-4; D is perhaps TRBD1 (5 bases). Germline CDR1 is SGHAT and CDR2 is FQNNGV. V lost 6 bases to trimming and J lost 4 bases, with 12 bases between them. The CDR3 extends over 14 amino acids. CDR3 nucleotides: TGTGCCAGCAGTTTGACAGCGCTTAATGAAAAACTGTTTTTT. It is translated as CASSLTALNEKLFF.

The chain joins TRBV18 to TRBJ1-2, with D tentatively TRBD1 (5 bases). Trimming pared 3 bases from V and 6 bases from J, leaving 11 bases between. Germline V gene lookup returns CDR1 KGHSH and CDR2 LQKENI. This CDR3 has 13 residues. The CDR3 is CASSPQGGNGYTF. The CDR3 region has the DNA TGTGCCAGCTCACCCCAGGGCGGTAATGGCTACACCTTC.

This clone appeared many times. This sequence joins TRBV6-5 and TRBJ2-1; D remains ambiguous. Per the germline V gene, CDR1 is MNHEY and CDR2 is SVGAGI. V was cut by 8 bases and J by 0 bases, with 14 bases left in between. The CDR3 runs 15 residues. CDR3: CASCLTPRSYNEQFF. The CDR3 coding sequence is TGTGCCAGCTGTTTAACACCCCGCTCCTACAATGAGCAGTTCTTC.

This clone was recorded only once. The CDR3 loop reads CASSLPGGANVLTF. CDR3 nucleotides: TGTGCCAGCAGCTTACCAGGGGGGGCCAACGTCCTGACTTTC. The genes are TRBV7-2 and TRBJ2-6; tentatively, D is TRBD1 (5 bases). This CDR3 has 14 residues. Trimming stripped 2 bases from V and 4 bases from J, with 6 bases between. Germline-derived CDR1 and CDR2 are SGHTA and FQGNSA. Drawing the rest from reference TRBV7-2 and TRBJ2-6, the complete variable domain is GAGVSQSPSNKVTEKGKDVELRCDPISGHTALYWYRQSLGQGLEFLIYFQGNSAPDKSGLPSDRFSAERTGGSVSTLTIQRTQQEDSAVYLCASSLPGGANVLTFGAGSRLTVL.

The chain has TRBV18 and TRBJ1-1, with 7 bases lining up with TRBD1. The J segment lost 5 bases and the V segment lost 0 bases, leaving 6 bases of the junction unmatched. This CDR3 comprises 15 residues. CDR1 is KGHSH, CDR2 LQKENI, per germline. The CDR3 DNA sequence: TGTGCCAGCTCACCACCGAACAGGGGATGGACTGAAGCTTTCTTT. Translated, it gives CASSPPNRGWTEAFF.

The chain couples TRBV5-1 to TRBJ2-1; D gene uncertain. The CDR3 contains 14 residues. Trimming removed 2 bases at V and 4 bases at J, with 10 bases between. The germline gives CDR1 SGHRS, CDR2 YFSETQ. The CDR3 nucleotides are TGCGCCAGCAGCTTTGGAGAGATTTACAATGAGCAGTTCTTC. Amino acids: CASSFGEIYNEQFF.

This clone has just one count. The gene calls are TRBV3-1 (or the pseudogene TRBV3-2) and TRBJ1-2; D may be TRBD1 (6 bases). CDR1 is LGHDT, CDR2 YNNKEL, per germline (reference sequence). The CDR3 spans 14 residues. Trimming took 2 bases from V and 6 from J, leaving 13 bases between them. As DNA, the CDR3 is TGTGCCAGCAGCCAAATTCCAGGGGAAGATGGCTACACCTTC. It translates to CASSQIPGEDGYTF.

V gene TRBV29-1 combines with J gene TRBJ1-1; 7 bases map to TRBD1. From germline, CDR1 is SQVTM and CDR2 ANQGSEA. This CDR3 comprises 12 residues. The junction had 4 bases not matched to a gene; V was cut back by 8 bases and J by 1 base. The CDR3 DNA reads as TGCAGCTACCGACAGGGGAACACTGAAGCTTTCTTT. This gives the protein CSYRQGNTEAFF.

This clone was observed a few times. The chain recombines TRBV9 with TRBJ1-5; no firm D call. The CDR3 contains 15 residues. Germline V gene lookup returns CDR1 SGDLS and CDR2 YYNGEE. Trimming cost V 4 bases and J 0 bases, with 11 bases left between them. CDR3 protein: CASSTGQSSNQPQHF. CDR3 bases: TGTGCCAGCAGCACGGGTCAGAGTAGCAATCAGCCCCAGCATTTT.

For the CDR3, the DNA is TGTGCCAGCAGCTTAGGAGGACAGCTACAAGAGACCCAGTACTTC. Protein sequence: CASSLGGQLQETQYF. The chain has TRBV7-8 and TRBJ2-5, with TRBD1 as a possible D gene (6 bases). The germline V gene encodes CDR1 SGHVS and CDR2 FQNEAQ. The germline V and J ends were trimmed by 1 base and 2 bases, with 11 bases remaining between them. The CDR3 consists of 15 residues.

The gene calls are TRBV18 and TRBJ1-4; D uncertain. Germline V CDR1 and CDR2: KGHSH, LQKENI. V was trimmed by 1 base and J by 8 bases, leaving 8 bases between them. The CDR3 consists of 13 residues. Written as DNA, the CDR3 is TGTGCCAGCTCACCACTTCTGCAGGAAAAACTGTTTTTT. Protein sequence: CASSPLLQEKLFF. Drawing the rest from reference TRBV18 and TRBJ1-4, the complete variable domain is NAGVMQNPRHLVRRRGQEARLRCSPMKGHSHVYWYRQLPEEGLKFMVYLQKENIIDESGMPKERFSAEFPKEGPSILRIQQVVRGDSAAYFCASSPLLQEKLFFGSGTQLSVL.

For this clone: At one boundary the junction diverges from the germline segment, which might be a read error. The V gene is TRBV5-4, the J gene TRBJ2-5; 12 nucleotides line up with TRBD2. CDR1 and CDR2 (germline): SGHNT, YYREEE (reference sequence). The CDR3 length is 17 residues. The chain's CDR3 is CASTKGLAGGAQEAQYF. CDR3 nucleotide sequence: TGTGCCAGCACCAAGGGGCTAGCGGGAGGGGCTCAAGAGGCCCAGTACTTC.

The chain has TRBV6-5 and TRBJ2-3, with 7 bases lining up with TRBD2. CDR3 length: 16 residues. CDR1 and CDR2 (germline): MNHEY, SVGAGI. J lost 3 bases, V lost 4 bases, and 10 bases had no gene match. The CDR3 bases are TGTGCCAGCAGTTCCCGGGAGGCGGGTCGGACAGATACGCAGTATTTT. This sequence encodes CASSSREAGRTDTQYF.

The rearrangement links TRBV9 to TRBJ1-1, with TRBD1 matching 10 bases. J gave up 7 bases and V 0 bases, and 12 bases lay outside the gene matches. CDR1 and CDR2 from the germline V gene are SGDLS and YYNGEE. CDR3 size: 17 residues. Here the CDR3 DNA reads TGTGCCAGCAGCGTAGCTGTGGGCGACAGGGGGCGGAATGAAGCTTTCTTT. Amino acids: CASSVAVGDRGRNEAFF.

This chain uses TRBV3-1 (or the pseudogene TRBV3-2) with TRBJ2-5, with D maybe TRBD1 (6 bases). The germline gives CDR1 LGHDT, CDR2 YNNKEL (reference sequence). The CDR3 length is 16 residues. Deletions cut 3 bases from V and 5 bases from J, with 19 bases between. The CDR3 coding sequence is TGTGCCAGCAGCCACGGCAGAACAGGGCGCGAGGAGACCCAGTACTTC. Translated, it gives CASSHGRTGREETQYF.

This chain uses TRBV7-2 with TRBJ2-7, with 7 bases matching TRBD2. The CDR3 sequence is 15 residues long. Germline V gives CDR1 SGHTA, CDR2 FQGNSA. V lost 0 bases and J lost 0; bases outside the gene matches: 2. CDR3 in amino acids: CASSLAVAGSYEQYF. Here the CDR3 DNA reads TGTGCCAGCAGCTTAGCCGTAGCGGGCTCCTACGAGCAGTACTTC.

The chain uses TRBV6-6 and TRBJ2-2; D is perhaps TRBD2 (6 bases). The CDR3 loop spans 14 amino acids. CDR1 is MNHNY, CDR2 SVGAGI, per germline (reference sequence). Deletions cut 4 bases from V and 4 bases from J, with 10 bases between. CDR3 sequence reads: CASSSGLRTGELFF. The CDR3 DNA follows: TGTGCCAGCAGTTCGGGACTTCGCACCGGGGAGCTGTTTTTT.

This clone was found once. This chain connects TRBV6-5 to TRBJ2-5; D may be TRBD2 (5 bases). The germline V gene has CDR1 MNHEY and CDR2 SVGAGI. This CDR3 contains 14 residues. V was cut by 9 bases and J by 2 bases, with 16 bases left in between. As DNA, the CDR3 is TGTGCCAGTCGTGTGAGGGTGGGTCAAGAGACCCAGTACTTC. Its translation is CASRVRVGQETQYF.

This clone was seen a handful of times. This rearrangement joins TRBV5-6 to TRBJ1-3; a possible D gene is TRBD1 (6 bases). Per the germline V gene, CDR1 is SGHDT and CDR2 is YYEEEE. Trimming stripped 1 base from V and 6 bases from J, with 11 bases between. This CDR3 spans 14 amino acids. The DNA for the CDR3 is TGTGCCAGCAGCTTGCAGGGGACGGTAAACACCATATATTTT. Encoded protein: CASSLQGTVNTIYF. The variable domain in full, with the rest retrieved from reference TRBV5-6 and TRBJ1-3, is DAGVTQSPTHLIKTRGQQVTLRCSPKSGHDTVSWYQQALGQGPQFIFQYYEEEERQRGNFPDRFSGHQFPNYSSELNVNALLLGDSALYLCASSLQGTVNTIYFGEGSWLTVV.

The V gene is TRBV19, the J gene TRBJ1-1, with 7 nucleotides matching TRBD1. Germline V gene data show CDR1 as LNHDA and CDR2 as SQIVND (reference sequence). The CDR3 runs 15 residues. V trimming: 4 bases; J trimming: 8 bases; junction bases outside the gene matches: 13. The CDR3 nucleotides are TGTGCCAGTAGTAGGGTGGCAGGGGGTTCGGAGGAAGCTTTCTTT. Protein product: CASSRVAGGSEEAFF.